These 18 T cell receptor beta chains were all obtained from the same sample, sequenced in a study of cytomegalovirus exposure and HLA in healthy donors. Profiling relied on immunoSEQ multiplex PCR, and the TCRdb table lists in-frame clones only, not all of them. The sample gives some 250,000 clones, about 90% of which show up once; around 3.1% is in the top ten. Specimen: PBMCs. The source of these receptors is a woman aged 30 to 39 in good health and CMV-seronegative.

The chain carries TRBV19 and TRBJ2-1; a weak D match, TRBD1 (6 bases). The V gene lost 3 bases and the J gene lost 3 bases, with 9 bases spanning the gap. Germline V CDR1 and CDR2: LNHDA, SQIVND (reference sequence). CDR3 length equals 14 residues. The CDR3: CASSMDSNYNEQFF. The DNA for the CDR3 is TGTGCCAGTAGTATGGACAGTAACTACAATGAGCAGTTCTTC.

The chain carries TRBV18 and TRBJ2-7; D call uncertain. CDR1 and CDR2 (germline): KGHSH, LQKENI. This CDR3 has 14 residues. V was cut by 6 bases and J by 3 bases, with 15 bases left in between. Here the CDR3 reads CASSQPGKSYEQYF. The CDR3 DNA sequence: TGTGCCAGCTCGCAACCCGGAAAAAGCTACGAGCAGTACTTC.

This clone showed up just a few times. This chain uses TRBV27 with TRBJ2-4; possibly TRBD2 for D (5 bases). Trimming took 5 bases from V and 8 from J, leaving 13 bases between them. Germline CDR1 reads MNHEY; CDR2 reads SMNVEV (reference sequence). The CDR3 consists of 13 residues. CDR3 DNA sequence: TGTGCCAGCAGTGGTACGACCGGGGACATTCAGTACTTC. Amino acid sequence: CASSGTTGDIQYF.

Only one count was recorded for this clone. The chain combines TRBV27 with TRBJ2-3, with 10 nucleotides matching TRBD2. Germline lookup yields CDR1 MNHEY and CDR2 SMNVEV (reference sequence). V gave up 8 bases and J gave up 2 bases; unmatched junction bases: 7. The CDR3 spans 15 residues. DNA of the CDR3: TGTGCCAGCGGCTCTAGCGGGAGCAACACAGATACGCAGTATTTT. Translating it yields CASGSSGSNTDTQYF.

This clone has just one count. Other nucleotide sequences from this sample produce the same CDR3. The chain combines TRBV5-5 with TRBJ2-7; D gene ambiguous. Trimming left V 3 bases short and J 3 bases short, with 7 bases between. CDR1 is SGHKS, CDR2 YYEKEE, per germline (reference sequence). CDR3 length equals 12 residues. The CDR3: CASSSLSYEQYF. The DNA for the CDR3 is TGTGCCAGCAGCTCTTTGAGCTACGAGCAGTACTTC.

This chain connects TRBV4-2 to TRBJ2-7; 7 bases agree with TRBD2. From germline, CDR1 is LGHNA and CDR2 YNFKEQ. J was trimmed by 8 bases and V by 2 bases; bases with no gene match: 6. This CDR3 is 13 amino acids long. For the CDR3, the DNA is TGTGCCAGCAGCCAACAGGGACTACCTCAGCAGTACTTC. Translated, it gives CASSQQGLPQQYF.

This clone was seen just once. The genes are TRBV4-3 and TRBJ2-7, with 9 bases aligning to TRBD2. CDR1 is LGHNA, CDR2 YSLEER, per germline. The CDR3 is 16 amino acids. V gave up 0 bases and J gave up 0 bases; unmatched junction bases: 3. CDR3 protein: CASSQDRLAASYEQYF. The CDR3 DNA follows: TGCGCCAGCAGCCAAGATCGACTAGCGGCCTCCTACGAGCAGTACTTC.

V usage is TRBV7-9 and J usage is TRBJ2-3, with 11 bases that match TRBD2. V was clipped by 2 bases and J by 2 bases; unmatched bases: 9. The CDR3 runs 18 residues. Germline V gene lookup returns CDR1 SEHNR and CDR2 FQNEAQ (reference sequence). As DNA, the CDR3 is TGTGCCAGCAGCTTAAGCCCTATAGCGGGAGGGCCCACAGATACGCAGTATTTT. Protein product: CASSLSPIAGGPTDTQYF.

The rearrangement uses TRBV5-6 and TRBJ2-3, with D perhaps TRBD2 (6 bases). V lost 2 bases, J lost 6 bases, and 13 bases lay in between. The CDR3 length is 14 residues. CDR1 is SGHDT and CDR2 is YYEEEE in the germline V gene. CDR3 nucleotides: TGTGCCAGCAGCTTAGTAGGCGGGGCGGATACGCAGTATTTT. This gives the protein CASSLVGGADTQYF.

With respect to this clone: Distinct nucleotide sequences in the sample also encode this CDR3. The chain joins TRBV28 to TRBJ2-7, with 9 bases that match TRBD1. This CDR3 contains 14 residues. V lost 4 bases, J lost 5 bases, and 6 bases stayed unmatched. Germline V gives CDR1 MDHEN, CDR2 SYDVKM. The CDR3 coding sequence is TGTGCCAGCAGTTCAACAACAGGGGGCGACGAGCAGTACTTC. Its translation: CASSSTTGGDEQYF.

The J gene is TRBJ2-2, the V gene TRBV6-5; D uncertain. Germline lookup yields CDR1 MNHEY and CDR2 SVGAGI. V was trimmed by 10 bases and J by 2 bases, leaving 17 bases between them. The CDR3 length is 15 residues. For the CDR3, the DNA is TGTGCCACCATTAGGGATCCGGGCAACACCGGGGAGCTGTTTTTT. It translates to CATIRDPGNTGELFF.

This chain links TRBV7-9 with TRBJ2-1; D remains ambiguous. V was clipped by 4 bases and J by 8 bases, with 6 bases between them. The CDR3 runs to 11 residues. Germline lookup yields CDR1 SEHNR and CDR2 FQNEAQ (reference sequence). CDR3 nucleotide sequence: TGTGCCAGCAGCTCCCTGTATGAGCAGTTCTTC. Residues: CASSSLYEQFF.

This clone occurred once. V and J are TRBV28 and TRBJ2-7; 10 bases map to TRBD2. CDR3 length: 16 residues. Germline-derived CDR1 and CDR2 are MDHEN and SYDVKM. V lost 2 bases, J lost 2 bases, and 6 bases stayed unmatched. Here the CDR3 reads CASSLAGTSDAYEQYF. The CDR3 DNA reads TGTGCCAGCAGTTTAGCTGGGACTAGCGACGCCTACGAGCAGTACTTC. The whole variable domain, remainder taken from reference TRBV28 and TRBJ2-7, is DVKVTQSSRYLVKRTGEKVFLECVQDMDHENMFWYRQDPGLGLRLIYFSYDVKMKEKGDIPEGYSVSREKKERFSLILESASTNQTSMYLCASSLAGTSDAYEQYFGPGTRLTVT.

V usage is TRBV7-9 and J usage is TRBJ2-7, with 9 bases lining up with TRBD1. Germline CDR1 is SEHNR and CDR2 is FQNEAQ (reference sequence). Germline trimming cut 5 bases from V and 1 base from J; bases unmatched to any gene: 9. The CDR3 extends over 16 amino acids. Here the CDR3 reads CASSQGVGQGSYEQYF. CDR3 nucleotides: TGTGCCAGCAGCCAGGGGGTGGGACAGGGATCCTACGAGCAGTACTTC.

The chain uses TRBV5-1 and TRBJ2-7; 8 nucleotides agree with TRBD1. The trim removed 4 bases at V and 3 bases at J, leaving 3 bases unmatched. The CDR3 is 13 amino acids. Germline values: CDR1 SGHRS, CDR2 YFSETQ. CDR3 nucleotide sequence: TGCGCCAGCAGCACCGGACAGGGCTACGAGCAGTACTTC. This translates into CASSTGQGYEQYF.

The chain is built from TRBV5-6 and TRBJ2-7; D not resolved. The germline V and J ends were trimmed by 0 bases and 5 bases, with 12 bases remaining between them. Germline loops: CDR1 SGHDT, CDR2 YYEEEE. The CDR3 covers 14 residues. The CDR3 DNA sequence: TGTGCCAGCAGCTTGGAACCCGGAACCCACGAGCAGTACTTC. This encodes CASSLEPGTHEQYF. The entire variable domain, with the rest obtained from reference TRBV5-6 and TRBJ2-7, is as follows: DAGVTQSPTHLIKTRGQQVTLRCSPKSGHDTVSWYQQALGQGPQFIFQYYEEEERQRGNFPDRFSGHQFPNYSSELNVNALLLGDSALYLCASSLEPGTHEQYFGPGTRLTVT.

This clone was seen just once. The rearrangement uses TRBV5-4 and TRBJ1-3; D remains unclear. There are 16 residues in the CDR3. Germline lookup yields CDR1 SGHNT and CDR2 YYREEE (reference sequence). Trimming took 1 base from V and 0 from J, leaving 11 bases between them. The CDR3 DNA follows: TGTGCCAGCAGCTTGAGTGGGGTTAGCTCTGGAAACACCATATATTTT. Protein: CASSLSGVSSGNTIYF.

The CDR3 DNA reads as TGTGCCAGCAGCTTAAGGAAATGGACAGGCTACAATCAGCCCCAGCATTTT. Translated: CASSLRKWTGYNQPQHF. The chain carries TRBV7-8 and TRBJ1-5; 7 nucleotides align to TRBD1. The V gene end was trimmed by 2 bases and the J gene end by 3 bases; junction bases not matched to a gene: 10. Germline lookup yields CDR1 SGHVS and CDR2 FQNEAQ. The CDR3 has 17 residues. Based on the CDR3 plus reference TRBV7-8 and TRBJ1-5, the full variable domain is GAGVSQSPRYKVAKRGQDVALRCDPISGHVSLFWYQQALGQGPEFLTYFQNEAQLDKSGLPSDRFFAERPEGSVSTLKIQRTQQEDSAVYLCASSLRKWTGYNQPQHFGDGTRLSIL.